A single T cell receptor beta chain is shown here with its context. Its antigen remains unknown. Germline V CDR1 and CDR2: SNHLY, FYNNEI. J was trimmed by 2 bases and V by 5 bases; bases with no gene match: 5. The CDR3 consists of 14 residues. Vbeta (60) and Jbeta (13) primers were used in the PCR. TCRdb's copy holds only in-frame clones and misses some; the assay was immunoSEQ multiplex PCR. The sample lists approximately 140,000 clones; around two thirds were seen once. The record originates from a study of cytomegalovirus exposure and HLA in healthy donors. Study conclusions and caveats: Judged likely to be a sequencing artifact was a cluster of highly shared sequence variants.

The material sequenced was PBMCs. The chain joins TRBV2 to TRBJ2-7, with TRBD2 matching over 8 bases. This receptor was taken from a woman between 18 and 29 years old in good health and CMV-seronegative. Here the CDR3 DNA reads TGTGCCAGCAGTCTGCGGGGGGACCCCTACGAGCAGTACTTC. Encoded protein: CASSLRGDPYEQYF.